A selection of T cell receptor beta chains follows, all from one sample in a study of Ad26.COV2.S vaccination and SARS-CoV-2 variants. Libraries were prepared by immunoSEQ multiplex PCR; TCRdb keeps only in-frame clonotypes and omits some of them. The table includes about 680,000 clones, more than 70% detected once. This material consisted of peripheral blood, taken in a trial of Ad26.COV2.S vaccine versus placebo. The receptors were sampled from a person aged 18-60 years who received the Ad26.COV2.S COVID-19 vaccine or a placebo. Each CDR3 is given with its conserved first and last residue. The D gene is left open where the match is weak. Only part of the rows carry a size: once, few, many, or a class if the clone is expanded.

j_gene: TRBJ2-5; abundance: .; v_gene: TRBV18; d_gene: .; CDR3aa: CASSRQSDQETQYF; CDR3nt: TGTGCCAGCTCTCGACAGTCCGACCAAGAGACCCAGTACTTC
j_gene: TRBJ1-2; abundance: .; v_gene: TRBV3-1/TRBV3-2; d_gene: .; CDR3aa: CASSFGTERLGYTF; CDR3nt: TGTGCCAGCAGCTTCGGGACCGAACGCCTTGGCTACACCTTC
j_gene: TRBJ2-3; abundance: .; v_gene: TRBV2; d_gene: TRBD2; CDR3aa: CASSSAGGRGTQYF; CDR3nt: TGTGCCAGCTCTTCAGCGGGGGGGCGGGGTACGCAGTATTTT
j_gene: TRBJ2-3; abundance: few; v_gene: TRBV5-1; d_gene: .; CDR3aa: CASSFGTSTDTQYF; CDR3nt: TGCGCCAGCAGCTTTGGGACCAGCACAGATACGCAGTATTTT
j_gene: TRBJ2-7; abundance: .; v_gene: TRBV7-9; d_gene: .; CDR3aa: CASSLDAYEQYF; CDR3nt: TGTGCCAGCAGCTTAGACGCCTACGAGCAGTACTTC
j_gene: TRBJ2-2; abundance: .; v_gene: TRBV6-5; d_gene: TRBD1; CDR3aa: CASGKRQGRTGELFF; CDR3nt: TGTGCCAGCGGCAAGAGACAGGGTCGCACCGGGGAGCTGTTTTTT
j_gene: TRBJ1-2; abundance: .; v_gene: TRBV18; d_gene: TRBD1; CDR3aa: CASSPADRDYGYTF; CDR3nt: TGTGCCAGCTCGCCAGCGGACAGGGACTATGGCTACACCTTC
j_gene: TRBJ2-1; abundance: .; v_gene: TRBV21-1; d_gene: .; CDR3aa: CASSKAGGTLAGGNEQFF; CDR3nt: TGTGCCAGCAGCAAAGCCGGAGGGACACTAGCGGGAGGAAATGAGCAGTTCTTC
j_gene: TRBJ2-5; abundance: .; v_gene: TRBV5-1; d_gene: .; CDR3aa: CASSLGLIQETQYF; CDR3nt: TGCGCCAGCAGCTTAGGACTTATTCAAGAGACCCAGTACTTC
j_gene: TRBJ2-2; abundance: .; v_gene: TRBV6-4; d_gene: TRBD2; CDR3aa: CASSDGGLAGETGELFF; CDR3nt: TGTGCCAGCAGTGACGGAGGACTAGCGGGAGAGACCGGGGAGCTGTTTTTT
j_gene: TRBJ1-5; abundance: .; v_gene: TRBV11-2; d_gene: .; CDR3aa: CASSTYSNQPQHF; CDR3nt: TGTGCCAGCAGCACCTATAGCAATCAGCCCCAGCATTTT
j_gene: TRBJ1-6; abundance: .; v_gene: TRBV5-1; d_gene: TRBD1; CDR3aa: CASSLEGASNSPLHF; CDR3nt: TGCGCCAGCAGCTTGGAGGGGGCGAGTAATTCACCCCTCCACTTT
j_gene: TRBJ1-5; abundance: .; v_gene: TRBV10-2; d_gene: .; CDR3aa: CASSDSGLSNQPQHF; CDR3nt: TGCGCCAGCAGTGATTCTGGGCTAAGCAATCAGCCCCAGCATTTT
j_gene: TRBJ2-2; abundance: .; v_gene: TRBV15; d_gene: .; CDR3aa: CATSRDLGNGELFF; CDR3nt: TGTGCCACCAGCAGAGATTTGGGGAACGGGGAGCTGTTTTTT
j_gene: TRBJ2-2; abundance: .; v_gene: TRBV19; d_gene: TRBD2; CDR3aa: CASSIVRAGGPGTGELFF; CDR3nt: TGTGCCAGTAGTATAGTACGAGCGGGGGGGCCGGGCACCGGGGAGCTGTTTTTT
j_gene: TRBJ1-2; abundance: .; v_gene: TRBV7-2; d_gene: TRBD1; CDR3aa: CASSPRGYGTGVYGYTF; CDR3nt: TGTGCCAGCAGCCCCCGGGGGTACGGGACAGGGGTTTATGGCTACACCTTC
j_gene: TRBJ2-3; abundance: .; v_gene: TRBV21-1; d_gene: .; CDR3aa: CASSTCPLAGDGDTQYF; CDR3nt: TGTGCCAGCAGCACTTGCCCTCTAGCCGGTGATGGAGATACGCAGTATTTT
j_gene: TRBJ2-4; abundance: .; v_gene: TRBV4-2; d_gene: TRBD2; CDR3aa: CASSQEASGRNIQYF; CDR3nt: TGTGCCAGCAGCCAAGAGGCCAGCGGGAGAAACATTCAGTACTTC